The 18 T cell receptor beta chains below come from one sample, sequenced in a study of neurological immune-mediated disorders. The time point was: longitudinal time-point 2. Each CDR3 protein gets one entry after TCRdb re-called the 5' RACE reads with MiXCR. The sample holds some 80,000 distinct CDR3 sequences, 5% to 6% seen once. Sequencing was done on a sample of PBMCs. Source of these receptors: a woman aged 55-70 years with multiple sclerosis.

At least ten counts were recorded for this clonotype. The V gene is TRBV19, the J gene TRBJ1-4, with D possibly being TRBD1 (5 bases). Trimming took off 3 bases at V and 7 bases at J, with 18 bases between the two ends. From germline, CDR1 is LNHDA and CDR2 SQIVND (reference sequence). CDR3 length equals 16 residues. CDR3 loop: CASSMFMGLDVEKLFF. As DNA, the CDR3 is TGTGCCAGTAGTATGTTTATGGGGCTCGACGTTGAAAAACTGTTTTTT.

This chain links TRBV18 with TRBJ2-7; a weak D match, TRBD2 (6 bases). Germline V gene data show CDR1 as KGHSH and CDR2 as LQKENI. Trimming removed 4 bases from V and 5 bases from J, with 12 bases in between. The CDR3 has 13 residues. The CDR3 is CASSRQPGDEQYF. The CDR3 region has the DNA TGTGCCAGCTCACGCCAACCGGGGGACGAGCAGTACTTC.

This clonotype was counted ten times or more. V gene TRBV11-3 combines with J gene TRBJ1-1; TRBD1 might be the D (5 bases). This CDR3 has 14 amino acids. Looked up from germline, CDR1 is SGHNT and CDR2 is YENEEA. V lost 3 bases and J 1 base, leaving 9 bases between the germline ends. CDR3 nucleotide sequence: TGTGCCAGCAGCTTTCAGGGTCCGAACACTGAAGCTTTCTTT. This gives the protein CASSFQGPNTEAFF.

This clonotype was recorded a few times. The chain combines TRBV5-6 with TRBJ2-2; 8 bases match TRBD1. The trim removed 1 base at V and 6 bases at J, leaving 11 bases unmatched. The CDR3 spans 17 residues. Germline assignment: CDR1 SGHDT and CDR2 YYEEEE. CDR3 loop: CASSLLGQGAVAGELFF. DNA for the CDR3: TGTGCCAGCAGCTTGTTGGGGCAGGGGGCCGTAGCCGGGGAGCTGTTTTTT.

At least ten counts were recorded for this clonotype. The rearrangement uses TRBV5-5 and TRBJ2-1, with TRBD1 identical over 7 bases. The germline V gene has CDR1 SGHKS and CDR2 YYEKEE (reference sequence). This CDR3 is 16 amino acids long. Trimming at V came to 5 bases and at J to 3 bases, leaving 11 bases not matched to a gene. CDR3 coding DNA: TGTGCCAGCAGACCCGCAGGGGGTACTAACTACAATGAGCAGTTCTTC. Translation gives CASRPAGGTNYNEQFF.

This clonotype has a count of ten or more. The CDR3 here is CASSFGGSSYNEQFF. CDR3 coding DNA: TGTGCCAGCAGCTTCGGGGGGAGCTCCTACAATGAGCAGTTCTTC. The chain is built from TRBV5-5 and TRBJ2-1; 7 nucleotides match TRBD2. Germline assignment: CDR1 SGHKS and CDR2 YYEKEE (reference sequence). The CDR3 contains 15 residues. The junction had 2 bases not matched to a gene; V was cut back by 2 bases and J by 0 bases.

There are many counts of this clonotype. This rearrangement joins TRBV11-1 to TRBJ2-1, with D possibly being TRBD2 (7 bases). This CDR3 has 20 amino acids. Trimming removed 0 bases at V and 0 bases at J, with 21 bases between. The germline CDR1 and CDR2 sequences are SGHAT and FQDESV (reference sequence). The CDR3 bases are TGTGCCAGCAGCTTAGCGTCCCGCGCGGGGGCCCTTGGCTCCTACAATGAGCAGTTCTTC. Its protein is CASSLASRAGALGSYNEQFF.

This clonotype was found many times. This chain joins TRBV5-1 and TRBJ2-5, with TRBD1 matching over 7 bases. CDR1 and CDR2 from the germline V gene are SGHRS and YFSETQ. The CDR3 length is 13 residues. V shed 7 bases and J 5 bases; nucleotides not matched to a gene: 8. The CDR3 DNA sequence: TGCGCCAGCCGCCAAGGGGGCAGCGAGACCCAGTACTTC. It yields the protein CASRQGGSETQYF.

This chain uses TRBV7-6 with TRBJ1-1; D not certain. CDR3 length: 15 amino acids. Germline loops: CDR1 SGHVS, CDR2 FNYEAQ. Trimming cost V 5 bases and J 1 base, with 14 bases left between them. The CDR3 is CASSADPGRNTEAFF. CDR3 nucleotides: TGTGCCAGCAGCGCGGACCCCGGCAGGAACACTGAAGCTTTCTTT.

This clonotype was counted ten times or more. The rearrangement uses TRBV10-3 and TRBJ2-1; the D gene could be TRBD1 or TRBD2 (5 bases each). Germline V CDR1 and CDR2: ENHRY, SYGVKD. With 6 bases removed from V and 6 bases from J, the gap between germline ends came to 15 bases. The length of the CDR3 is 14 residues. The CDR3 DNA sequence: TGTGCCATCAGCCGGGACGGACCTCCCAATGAGCAGTTCTTC. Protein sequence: CAISRDGPPNEQFF.

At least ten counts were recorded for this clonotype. The CDR3 region is CASTTPGQGVYGYTF. DNA of the CDR3: TGTGCCAGCACCACACCGGGACAGGGAGTCTATGGCTACACCTTC. This chain joins TRBV28 and TRBJ1-2, with 9 nucleotides matching TRBD1. The germline CDR1 and CDR2 sequences are MDHEN and SYDVKM. Trimming cost V 7 bases and J 4 bases; bases outside gene matches: 10. This CDR3 comprises 15 residues.

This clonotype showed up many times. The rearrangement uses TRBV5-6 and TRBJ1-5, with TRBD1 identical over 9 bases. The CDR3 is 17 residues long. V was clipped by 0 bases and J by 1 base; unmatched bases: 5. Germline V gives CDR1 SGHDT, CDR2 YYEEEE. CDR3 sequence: CASSLAGTGFSNQPQHF. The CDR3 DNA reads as TGTGCCAGCAGCTTGGCCGGGACAGGGTTCAGCAATCAGCCCCAGCATTTT.

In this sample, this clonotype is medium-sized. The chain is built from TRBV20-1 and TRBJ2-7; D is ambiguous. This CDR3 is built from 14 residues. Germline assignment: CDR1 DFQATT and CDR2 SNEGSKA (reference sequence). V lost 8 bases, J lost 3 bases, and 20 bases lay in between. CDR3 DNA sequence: TGCAGTACGACCCCGGAACTGATTGTCTACGAGCAGTACTTC. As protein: CSTTPELIVYEQYF.

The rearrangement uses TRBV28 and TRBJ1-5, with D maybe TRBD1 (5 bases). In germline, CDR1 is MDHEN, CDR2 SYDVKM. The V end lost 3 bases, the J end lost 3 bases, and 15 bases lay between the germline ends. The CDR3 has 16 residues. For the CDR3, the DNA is TGTGCCAGCAGTTTTGCCGGCAGGGAGTCCAATCAGCCCCAGCATTTT. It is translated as CASSFAGRESNQPQHF.

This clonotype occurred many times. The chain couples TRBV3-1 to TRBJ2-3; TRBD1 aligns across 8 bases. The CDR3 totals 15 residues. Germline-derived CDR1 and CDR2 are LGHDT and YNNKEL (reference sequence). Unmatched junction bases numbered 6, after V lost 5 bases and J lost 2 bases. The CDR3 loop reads CASSYRGMNTDTQYF. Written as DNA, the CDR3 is TGTGCCAGCAGCTACAGGGGGATGAACACAGATACGCAGTATTTT.

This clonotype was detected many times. The CDR3 reads CASTIGGARETNEKLFF. CDR3 coding DNA: TGTGCCAGCACCATTGGAGGGGCGAGGGAAACTAATGAAAAACTGTTTTTT. The J gene is TRBJ1-4, the V gene TRBV5-4, with a tentative D call TRBD1 (5 bases). This CDR3 is 17 amino acids long. The V gene's germline CDR1 is SGHNT and CDR2 YYREEE (reference sequence). Trimming shortened V by 6 bases and J by 1 base, and 19 bases separated the two germline ends.

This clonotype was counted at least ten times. The CDR3 loop is CASSEFFTGGLYNEQFF. For the CDR3, the DNA is TGCGCCAGCAGTGAGTTTTTTACAGGGGGCCTCTACAATGAGCAGTTCTTC. V gene TRBV10-2 combines with J gene TRBJ2-1, with 9 bases that match TRBD1. The CDR3 has 17 residues. With V trimmed by 1 base and J by 3 bases, 7 bases remained unmatched. Germline CDR1 reads WSHSY; CDR2 reads SAAADI.

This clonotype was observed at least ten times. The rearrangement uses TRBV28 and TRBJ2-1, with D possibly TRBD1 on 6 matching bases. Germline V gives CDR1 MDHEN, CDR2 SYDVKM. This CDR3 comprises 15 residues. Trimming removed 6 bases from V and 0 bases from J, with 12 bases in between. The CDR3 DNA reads TGTGCCAGCAGGCAACAGGGTAGCTCCTACAATGAGCAGTTCTTC. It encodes CASRQQGSSYNEQFF.